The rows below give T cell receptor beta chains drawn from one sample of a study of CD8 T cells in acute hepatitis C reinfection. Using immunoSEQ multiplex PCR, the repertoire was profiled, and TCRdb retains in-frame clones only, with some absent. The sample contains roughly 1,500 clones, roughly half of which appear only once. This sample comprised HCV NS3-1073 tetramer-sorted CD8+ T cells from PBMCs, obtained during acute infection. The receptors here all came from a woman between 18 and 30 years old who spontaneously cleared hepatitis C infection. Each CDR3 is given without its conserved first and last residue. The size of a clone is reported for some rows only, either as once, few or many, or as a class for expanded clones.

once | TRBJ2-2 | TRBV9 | ASSVQAAGELF
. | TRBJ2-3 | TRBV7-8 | ASSLPGAGADTQY
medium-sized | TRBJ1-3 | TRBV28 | ASSLPRIDGNTIY
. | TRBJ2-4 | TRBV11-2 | ASSLALLGLAGALY
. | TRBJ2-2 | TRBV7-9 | ASSLEAGAWGELF
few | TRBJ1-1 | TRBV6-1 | ASSDSAGVFMNTEAF
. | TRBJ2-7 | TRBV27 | AIRDPRARDEQY
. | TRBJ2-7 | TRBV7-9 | ASSTGTGHEQY
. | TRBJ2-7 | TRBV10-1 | ASSESLGVYEQY
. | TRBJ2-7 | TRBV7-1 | ASNYFVQGIEQY
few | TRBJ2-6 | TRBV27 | ASSLRTGDPLANVLT
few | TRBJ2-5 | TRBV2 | ASSEAASGRAGNGETQY
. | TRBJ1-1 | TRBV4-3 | ASSQEGSGGTEAF
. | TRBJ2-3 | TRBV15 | ATSGGLAGGWADTQY
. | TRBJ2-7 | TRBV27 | ASSLSGTNEQY
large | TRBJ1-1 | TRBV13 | ASRQGPNTEAF
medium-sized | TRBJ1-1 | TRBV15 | ATSRLGPNTEAF
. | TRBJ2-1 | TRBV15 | ATSSLIGDRELYNEQF
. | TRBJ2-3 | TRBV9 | ASSVEHGGGFTDTQY
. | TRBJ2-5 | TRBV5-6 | ASSYPMGEGETQY
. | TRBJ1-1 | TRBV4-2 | ASSHAGTNTEAF
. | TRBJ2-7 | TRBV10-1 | ASIDGAVYEQY
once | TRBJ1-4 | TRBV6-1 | ASDRGGNEKLF
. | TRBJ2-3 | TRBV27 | ASSFIGTSGRGGTDTQY
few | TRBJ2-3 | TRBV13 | ASIDRSTDTQY
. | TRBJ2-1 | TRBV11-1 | ASSLEVGLWGEQF
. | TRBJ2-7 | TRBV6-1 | ASSTQYEQY
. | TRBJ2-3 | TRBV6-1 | ASSEETGGDTQY
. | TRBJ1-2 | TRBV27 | ASSLSLWDSTNYGYT
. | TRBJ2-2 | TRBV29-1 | SVRNLTGINTGELF
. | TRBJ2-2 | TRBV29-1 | SVPGGTGELF
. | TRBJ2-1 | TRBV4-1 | ASSHEVAGGNEQF
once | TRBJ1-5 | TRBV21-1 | ASSKKVRGNGNQPQH
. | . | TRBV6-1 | ASSESTLLAAPYEQY
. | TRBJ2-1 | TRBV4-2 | ASSQEVAAGGEQF
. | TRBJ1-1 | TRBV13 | ASSQGSGIRMNTEAF
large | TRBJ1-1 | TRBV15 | ATSPNSPNTEAF
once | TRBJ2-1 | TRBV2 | ASSEGQGVVDEQF
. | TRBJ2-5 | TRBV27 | ASKTGDTHGTQY
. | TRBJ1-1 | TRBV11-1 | ASSLPSGTFMNTEAF
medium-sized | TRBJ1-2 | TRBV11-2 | ASSHSGGGGDYGYT
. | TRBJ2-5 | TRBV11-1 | ASSLEVAAGGGETQY
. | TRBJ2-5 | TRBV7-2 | ASREEREETQY
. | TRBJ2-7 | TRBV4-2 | ASSQEVGVWGEQY
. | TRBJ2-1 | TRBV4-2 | ASSQEVGVTTRSHEQF
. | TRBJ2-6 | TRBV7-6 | ASSSEGQGSGANVLT
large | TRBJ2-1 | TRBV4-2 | ASSHEVAGGNEQF
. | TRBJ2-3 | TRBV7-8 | ASSSPRMGTDTQY
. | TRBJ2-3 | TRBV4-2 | ASSQEVGGAWGTQY
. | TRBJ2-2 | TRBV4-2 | ASSQEVSGGNTGELF
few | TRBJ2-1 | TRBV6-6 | ASKLNPQGVDEQF
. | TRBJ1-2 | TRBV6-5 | ASSGQLNDYGYT
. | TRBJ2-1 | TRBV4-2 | ASSQEQGSWGEQF
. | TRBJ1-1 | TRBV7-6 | ASSSGDGHEAF